The 18 T cell receptor beta chains below come from one sample, sequenced in a study of shared clonotypes between healthy human individuals. TCRdb's table, derived via immunoSEQ multiplex PCR, lists solely in-frame clones and lacks some. The sample shows around 1.6 million clones, 95% to 99% of them seen only once. The source material was naive CD4+ T cells sorted from blood. Described subset: CD45RA+ positively selected. These receptors all come from a man aged 30 to 39 in good health.

The J gene is TRBJ2-1, the V gene TRBV12-5; 10 bases map to TRBD2. The CDR3 extends over 20 amino acids. V lost 0 bases, J lost 0 bases, and 11 bases stayed unmatched. The germline gives CDR1 LGHNT, CDR2 FRNRAP. This chain's CDR3 is CASGLVLAGLARSSYNEQFF. CDR3 DNA sequence: TGTGCTAGTGGTTTGGTACTAGCGGGACTAGCGCGAAGCTCCTACAATGAGCAGTTCTTC. Looking up the rest from reference TRBV12-5 and TRBJ2-1 gives the full variable domain: DARVTQTPRHKVTEMGQEVTMRCQPILGHNTVFWYRQTMMQGLELLAYFRNRAPLDDSGMPKDRFSAEMPDATLATLKIQPSEPRDSAVYFCASGLVLAGLARSSYNEQFFGPGTRLTVL.

This chain uses TRBV6-5 with TRBJ1-5, with D perhaps TRBD1 (5 bases). V lost 5 bases to trimming and J lost 6 bases, with 11 bases between them. CDR3 length: 13 amino acids. CDR1 is MNHEY and CDR2 is SVGAGI in the germline V gene. CDR3 protein: CASSGGGSQPQHF. Here the CDR3 DNA reads TGTGCCAGCAGTGGGGGAGGGAGTCAGCCCCAGCATTTT.

This chain uses TRBV2 with TRBJ1-5; D remains ambiguous. CDR3 size: 13 residues. The V end was cut by 0 bases, the J end by 7 bases, with 7 bases between. CDR1 and CDR2 (germline): SNHLY, FYNNEI. The CDR3, as DNA: TGTGCCAGCAGTGAAGCGCTTCTGCAGCCCCAGCATTTT. This translates into CASSEALLQPQHF. Filled out from reference TRBV2 and TRBJ1-5, the complete variable domain reads EPEVTQTPSHQVTQMGQEVILRCVPISNHLYFYWYRQILGQKVEFLVSFYNNEISEKSEIFDDQFSVERPDGSNFTLKIRSTKLEDSAMYFCASSEALLQPQHFGDGTRLSIL.

This clone appeared once. V and J are TRBV7-2 and TRBJ2-2, with 7 bases aligning to TRBD2. The CDR3 spans 16 residues. The germline V gene has CDR1 SGHTA and CDR2 FQGNSA. Germline trimming cut 1 base from V and 3 bases from J; bases unmatched to any gene: 5. CDR3 nucleotides: TGTGCCAGCAGCTTAGGGGTGGGAGGGCACACCGGGGAGCTGTTTTTT. It specifies CASSLGVGGHTGELFF.

The chain recombines TRBV18 with TRBJ2-2; 7 positions agree with TRBD2. This CDR3 has 17 residues. The V gene end was trimmed by 3 bases and the J gene end by 2 bases; junction bases not matched to a gene: 9. Per germline, CDR1 KGHSH and CDR2 LQKENI. The CDR3 here is CASSPSVPSGNTGELFF. The CDR3 DNA is TGTGCCAGCTCACCGTCAGTTCCTAGCGGTAACACCGGGGAGCTGTTTTTT.

The sample holds one count of this clone. V and J are TRBV7-2 and TRBJ2-7; possibly TRBD2 for D (5 bases). The V and J ends lost 1 base and 3 bases respectively, with 16 bases between them. Germline CDR1 SGHTA, CDR2 FQGNSA. The CDR3 is 16 amino acids. The CDR3 nucleotides are TGTGCCAGCAGCTTAGGCCCGAGGAGACGGGGCTACGAGCAGTACTTC. It codes for CASSLGPRRRGYEQYF.

This chain connects TRBV18 to TRBJ1-3; D gene uncertain. The ends were cut back, 2 bases at V and 0 bases at J, with 8 bases in the middle. The CDR3 extends over 15 amino acids. Germline CDR1 reads KGHSH; CDR2 reads LQKENI. In nucleotides, the CDR3 is TGTGCCAGCTCACCAGGCTCGAGCTCTGGAAACACCATATATTTT. Protein sequence: CASSPGSSSGNTIYF.

The genes are TRBV7-8 and TRBJ2-7; TRBD2 agrees at 10 bases. V lost 4 bases and J lost 3; bases outside the gene matches: 6. The CDR3 sequence is 15 residues long. CDR1 is SGHVS, CDR2 FQNEAQ, per germline. CDR3 sequence (DNA): TGTGCCAGCAGCTCAACTAGCGGGATTTTCTACGAGCAGTACTTC. Translated: CASSSTSGIFYEQYF.

The chain couples TRBV4-3 to TRBJ2-1; 9 bases line up with TRBD2. Germline V gene data show CDR1 as LGHNA and CDR2 as YSLEER. J lost 7 bases, V lost 0 bases, and 16 bases had no gene match. The CDR3 totals 19 residues. CDR3 DNA: TGCGCCAGCAGCCAAGATCTTGACCCGAGGCGGGAGGGGATGAATGAGCAGTTCTTC. This gives the protein CASSQDLDPRREGMNEQFF.

V and J are TRBV18 and TRBJ2-7; possible D gene TRBD1, 6 bases. The ends were cut back, 1 base at V and 12 bases at J, with 19 bases in the middle. The CDR3 totals 14 residues. CDR1 is KGHSH, CDR2 LQKENI, per germline. CDR3 DNA sequence: TGTGCCAGCTCACCACTCTCGGGACACCCTAGGGGGTACTTC. Amino acids: CASSPLSGHPRGYF.

J is TRBJ2-7 and V is TRBV28, with 8 bases aligning to TRBD2. Losses at the gene ends were 2 bases for V and 2 bases for J; bases not matched to a gene: 11. The CDR3 spans 17 residues. The V gene's germline CDR1 is MDHEN and CDR2 SYDVKM. CDR3 amino acids: CASSLRGLEGRAYEQYF. In DNA, the CDR3 is TGTGCCAGCAGTTTACGGGGACTAGAAGGTCGGGCCTACGAGCAGTACTTC. The full variable domain, in which reference TRBV28 and TRBJ2-7 provide the parts outside the CDR3, is DVKVTQSSRYLVKRTGEKVFLECVQDMDHENMFWYRQDPGLGLRLIYFSYDVKMKEKGDIPEGYSVSREKKERFSLILESASTNQTSMYLCASSLRGLEGRAYEQYFGPGTRLTVT.

V gene TRBV19 combines with J gene TRBJ2-7; 9 bases are shared with TRBD2. The V segment lost 5 bases and the J segment 2 bases; nucleotides outside the gene matches: 10. There are 16 residues in the CDR3. Germline V gives CDR1 LNHDA, CDR2 SQIVND (reference sequence). The chain's CDR3 is CASSLTGTSSAYEQYF. The CDR3 DNA follows: TGTGCCAGTAGTCTAACCGGGACTAGCAGCGCCTACGAGCAGTACTTC.

The chain employs TRBV14 and TRBJ1-1; TRBD1 is a possible D gene (5 bases). The CDR3 loop spans 13 amino acids. Germline V gives CDR1 SGHDN, CDR2 FVKESK. V lost 4 bases and J 7 bases, leaving 13 bases between the germline ends. CDR3 DNA sequence: TGTGCCAGCAGCCTTGGGGCGGGGATTGAAGCTTTCTTT. This codes for CASSLGAGIEAFF. The full variable domain, its missing parts supplied by reference TRBV14 and TRBJ1-1, is EAGVTQFPSHSVIEKGQTVTLRCDPISGHDNLYWYRRVMGKEIKFLLHFVKESKQDESGMPNNRFLAERTGGTYSTLKVQPAELEDSGVYFCASSLGAGIEAFFGQGTRLTVV.

The J gene is TRBJ2-1, the V gene TRBV5-1; 11 nucleotides agree with TRBD2. There are 14 residues in the CDR3. Germline-derived CDR1 and CDR2 are SGHRS and YFSETQ. After removal of 4 bases from V and 10 bases from J, the junction contained 7 bases not matched to a gene. The CDR3 DNA reads as TGCGCCAGCAGCGGGACTAGCGGCCGTGGGGAGCAGTTCTTC. Translated: CASSGTSGRGEQFF.

J is TRBJ2-7 and V is TRBV28; 8 bases are shared with TRBD1. CDR3 size: 15 residues. The V gene end was trimmed by 1 base and the J gene end by 6 bases; junction bases not matched to a gene: 8. Per germline, CDR1 MDHEN and CDR2 SYDVKM. This chain's CDR3 is CASSLFRTGSSEQYF. The CDR3, as DNA: TGTGCCAGCAGTTTATTTCGGACAGGGTCTTCCGAGCAGTACTTC.

J is TRBJ1-2 and V is TRBV16; 11 nucleotides match TRBD1. Germline CDR1 KGHSY, CDR2 FQNENV. The CDR3 runs 14 residues. The trim removed 0 bases at V and 7 bases at J, leaving 1 base unmatched. The CDR3 spells CASSQSGTGGGYTF. CDR3 coding DNA: TGTGCCAGCAGCCAATCCGGGACAGGGGGTGGCTACACCTTC.

The J gene is TRBJ2-7, the V gene TRBV18; a weak D match, TRBD1 (5 bases). Trimming cost V 3 bases and J 5 bases, with 14 bases left between them. Germline V gene data show CDR1 as KGHSH and CDR2 as LQKENI. This CDR3 has 14 residues. This CDR3 reads CASSPQGVENEQYF. The CDR3 bases are TGTGCCAGCTCACCGCAGGGCGTTGAAAACGAGCAGTACTTC. The full variable domain, its missing parts supplied by reference TRBV18 and TRBJ2-7, is NAGVMQNPRHLVRRRGQEARLRCSPMKGHSHVYWYRQLPEEGLKFMVYLQKENIIDESGMPKERFSAEFPKEGPSILRIQQVVRGDSAAYFCASSPQGVENEQYFGPGTRLTVT.

The chain links TRBV14 to TRBJ2-2, with D tentatively TRBD2 (6 bases). Germline CDR1 and CDR2: SGHDN and FVKESK. Trimming stripped 6 bases from V and 4 bases from J, with 18 bases between. The CDR3 is made up of 16 amino acids. CDR3 sequence (DNA): TGTGCCAGCAGAACCCGGGAGCTCGGGGGCACCGGGGAGCTGTTTTTT. Protein product: CASRTRELGGTGELFF.